Included here is one T cell receptor beta chain sequence, with context. Its target is not known. These data come from a study of cytomegalovirus exposure and HLA in healthy donors. Overall study results and limits: Within a later analysis, the majority of CMV-associated TCR beta chains appeared HLA-restricted.

There are 17 residues in the CDR3. V lost 3 bases to trimming and J lost 4 bases; unmatched junction nucleotides: 9. Germline-derived CDR1 and CDR2 are MDHEN and SYDVKM. The PCR had 60 Vbeta and 13 Jbeta primers. TCRdb's copy holds only in-frame clones and misses some; the assay was immunoSEQ multiplex PCR. In the table there are some 170,000 clones, about 80% of which are singletons. This clonotype was obtained from a woman aged 40 to 50 in good health and CMV-seronegative. Sample: PBMCs. The gene calls are TRBV28 and TRBJ2-1; 10 bases align to TRBD2. The CDR3: CASSFASGRASYNEQFF. DNA of the CDR3: TGTGCCAGCAGTTTCGCCAGCGGGAGGGCCTCTTACAATGAGCAGTTCTTC.